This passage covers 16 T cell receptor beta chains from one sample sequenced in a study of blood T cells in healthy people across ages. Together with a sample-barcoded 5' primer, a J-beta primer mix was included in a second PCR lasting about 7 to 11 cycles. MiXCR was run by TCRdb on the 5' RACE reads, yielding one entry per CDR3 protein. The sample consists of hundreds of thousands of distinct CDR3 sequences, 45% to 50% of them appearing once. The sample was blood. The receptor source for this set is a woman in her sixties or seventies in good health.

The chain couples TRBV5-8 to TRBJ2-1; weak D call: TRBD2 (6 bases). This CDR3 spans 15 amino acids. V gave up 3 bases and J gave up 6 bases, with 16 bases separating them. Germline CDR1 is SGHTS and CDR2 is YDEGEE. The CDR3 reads CASSWDPRGSNEQFF. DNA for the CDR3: TGTGCCAGCAGCTGGGACCCCCGGGGGAGCAATGAGCAGTTCTTC.

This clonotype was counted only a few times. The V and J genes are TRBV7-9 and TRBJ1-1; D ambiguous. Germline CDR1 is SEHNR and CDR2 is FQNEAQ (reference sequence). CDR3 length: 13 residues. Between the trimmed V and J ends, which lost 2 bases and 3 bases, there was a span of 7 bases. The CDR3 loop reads CASSLSEDTEAFF. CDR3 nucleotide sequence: TGTGCCAGCAGCTTATCCGAGGACACTGAAGCTTTCTTT.

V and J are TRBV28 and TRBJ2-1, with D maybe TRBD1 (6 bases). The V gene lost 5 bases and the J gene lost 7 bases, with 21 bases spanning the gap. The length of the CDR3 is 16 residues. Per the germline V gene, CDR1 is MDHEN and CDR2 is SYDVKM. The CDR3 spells CASSPRPGVIGNEQFF. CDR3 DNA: TGTGCCAGCAGTCCTCGTCCAGGGGTAATAGGGAATGAGCAGTTCTTC.

CDR3 in amino acids: CSASGQGASTDTQYF. The CDR3 nucleotides read TGCAGTGCTAGTGGACAGGGTGCTAGCACAGATACGCAGTATTTT. The chain couples TRBV20-1 to TRBJ2-3, with TRBD1 matching 8 bases. Losses at the gene ends were 3 bases for V and 0 bases for J; bases not matched to a gene: 5. Germline loops: CDR1 DFQATT, CDR2 SNEGSKA (reference sequence). The CDR3 is 15 residues long.

In nucleotides, the CDR3 is TGCAGTGCTACGTACCAAGAGACCCAGTACTTC. It translates to CSATYQETQYF. This chain connects TRBV20-1 to TRBJ2-5; D is unresolved. V dropped 4 bases and J dropped 0 bases, with 3 bases sitting between them. The germline V gene has CDR1 DFQATT and CDR2 SNEGSKA (reference sequence). The CDR3 is made up of 11 amino acids.

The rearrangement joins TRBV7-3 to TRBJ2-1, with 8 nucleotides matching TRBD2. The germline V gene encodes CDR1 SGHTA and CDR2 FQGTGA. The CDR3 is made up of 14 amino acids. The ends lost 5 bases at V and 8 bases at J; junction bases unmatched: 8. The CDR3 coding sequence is TGTGCCAGCAGCCCCCAGACTAGCGCGGATGAGCAGTTCTTC. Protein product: CASSPQTSADEQFF. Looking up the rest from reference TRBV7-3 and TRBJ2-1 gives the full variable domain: GAGVSQTPSNKVTEKGKYVELRCDPISGHTALYWYRQSLGQGPEFLIYFQGTGAADDSGLPNDRFFAVRPEGSVSTLKIQRTERGDSAVYLCASSPQTSADEQFFGPGTRLTVL.

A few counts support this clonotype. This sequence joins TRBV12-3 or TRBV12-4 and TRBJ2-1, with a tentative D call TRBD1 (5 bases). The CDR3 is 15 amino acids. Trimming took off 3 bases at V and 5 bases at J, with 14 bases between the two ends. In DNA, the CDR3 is TGTGCCAGCAGTTTGTATGGGGCGGTAGACAATGAGCAGTTCTTC. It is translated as CASSLYGAVDNEQFF.

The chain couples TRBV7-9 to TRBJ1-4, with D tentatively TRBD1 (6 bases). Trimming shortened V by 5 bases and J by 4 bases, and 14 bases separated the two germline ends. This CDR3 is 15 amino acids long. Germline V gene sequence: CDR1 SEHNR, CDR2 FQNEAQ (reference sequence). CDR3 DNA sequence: TGTGCCAGCAGCCAGACAGGCGGGGTTAATGAAAAACTGTTTTTT. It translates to CASSQTGGVNEKLFF.

The CDR3 nucleotides are TGTGCCAGCAGCTCTGTCCGGGACAGATACGAGCAGTACTTC. Amino acids: CASSSVRDRYEQYF. The chain employs TRBV2 and TRBJ2-5, with TRBD1 matching 7 bases. TRBJ2-7 explains the end of the DNA better; the J call may be wrong. The germline CDR1 and CDR2 sequences are SNHLY and FYNNEI. The length of the CDR3 is 14 residues.

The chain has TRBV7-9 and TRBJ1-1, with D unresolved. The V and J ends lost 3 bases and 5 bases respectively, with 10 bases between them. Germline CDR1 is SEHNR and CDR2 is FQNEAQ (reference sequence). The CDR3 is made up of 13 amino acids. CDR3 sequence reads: CASSLFELTEAFF. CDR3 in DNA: TGTGCCAGCAGCTTGTTCGAGCTTACTGAAGCTTTCTTT.

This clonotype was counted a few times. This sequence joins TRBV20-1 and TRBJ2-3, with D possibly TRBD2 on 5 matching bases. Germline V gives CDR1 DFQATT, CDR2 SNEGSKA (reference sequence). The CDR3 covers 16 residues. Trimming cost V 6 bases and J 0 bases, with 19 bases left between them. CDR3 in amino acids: CSAQSPGRVSTDTQYF. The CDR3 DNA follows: TGCAGTGCCCAGTCTCCTGGGCGGGTCAGCACAGATACGCAGTATTTT.

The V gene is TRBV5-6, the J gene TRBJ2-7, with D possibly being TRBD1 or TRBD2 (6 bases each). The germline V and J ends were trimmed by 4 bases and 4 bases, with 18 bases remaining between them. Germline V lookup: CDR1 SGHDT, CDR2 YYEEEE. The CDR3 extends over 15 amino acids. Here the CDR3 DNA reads TGTGCCAGCAGCGGCCGGGGGCTCACCAAATACGAGCAGTACTTC. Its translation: CASSGRGLTKYEQYF. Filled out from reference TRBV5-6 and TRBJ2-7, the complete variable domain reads DAGVTQSPTHLIKTRGQQVTLRCSPKSGHDTVSWYQQALGQGPQFIFQYYEEEERQRGNFPDRFSGHQFPNYSSELNVNALLLGDSALYLCASSGRGLTKYEQYFGPGTRLTVT.

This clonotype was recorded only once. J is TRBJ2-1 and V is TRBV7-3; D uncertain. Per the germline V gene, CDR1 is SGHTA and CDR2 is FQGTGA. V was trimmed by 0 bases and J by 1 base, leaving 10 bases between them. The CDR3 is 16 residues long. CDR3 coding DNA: TGTGCCAGCAGCTTAACGGGCGGAGTATCCTACAATGAGCAGTTCTTC. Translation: CASSLTGGVSYNEQFF.

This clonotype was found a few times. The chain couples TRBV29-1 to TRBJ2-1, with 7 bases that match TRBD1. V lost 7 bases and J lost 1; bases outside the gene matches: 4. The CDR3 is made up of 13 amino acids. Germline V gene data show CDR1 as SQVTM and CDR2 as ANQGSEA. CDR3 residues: CSGGTESYNEQFF. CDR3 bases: TGCAGCGGGGGGACAGAGTCCTACAATGAGCAGTTCTTC.

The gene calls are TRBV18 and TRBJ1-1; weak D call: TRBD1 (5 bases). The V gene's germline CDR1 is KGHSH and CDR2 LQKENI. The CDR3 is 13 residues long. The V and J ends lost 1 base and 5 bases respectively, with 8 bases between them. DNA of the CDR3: TGTGCCAGCTCACCACTCGGGGGGACTGAAGCTTTCTTT. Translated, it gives CASSPLGGTEAFF.

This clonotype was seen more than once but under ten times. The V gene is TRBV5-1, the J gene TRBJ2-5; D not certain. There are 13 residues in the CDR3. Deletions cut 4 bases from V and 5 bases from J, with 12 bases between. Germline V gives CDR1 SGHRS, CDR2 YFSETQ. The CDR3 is CASSALNAETQYF. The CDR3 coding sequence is TGCGCCAGCAGCGCACTCAATGCGGAGACCCAGTACTTC. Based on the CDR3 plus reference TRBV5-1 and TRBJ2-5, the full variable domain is KAGVTQTPRYLIKTRGQQVTLSCSPISGHRSVSWYQQTPGQGLQFLFEYFSETQRNKGNFPGRFSGRQFSNSRSEMNVSTLELGDSALYLCASSALNAETQYFGPGTRLLVL.